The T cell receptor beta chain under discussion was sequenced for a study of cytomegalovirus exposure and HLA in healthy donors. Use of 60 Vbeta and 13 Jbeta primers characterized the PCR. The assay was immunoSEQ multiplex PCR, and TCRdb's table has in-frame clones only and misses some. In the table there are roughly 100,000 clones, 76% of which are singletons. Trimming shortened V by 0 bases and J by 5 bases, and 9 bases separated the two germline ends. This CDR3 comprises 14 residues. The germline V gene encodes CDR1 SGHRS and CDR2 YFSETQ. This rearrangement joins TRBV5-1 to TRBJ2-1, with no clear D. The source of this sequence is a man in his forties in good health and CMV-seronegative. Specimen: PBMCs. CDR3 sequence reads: CASSLARRNNEQFF. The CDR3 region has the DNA TGCGCCAGCAGCTTGGCTAGACGAAACAATGAGCAGTTCTTC.